This T cell receptor beta chain was sequenced for a study of cytomegalovirus exposure and HLA in healthy donors. Study-level points and caveats: High sensitivity and specificity were reportedly achieved when the classifier diagnosed cytomegalovirus status. A further, later analysis showed that HLA-associated TCR beta chains (compared with equally common others) were more clonally expanded.

Remarks on this clone: Its target is not known.

The germline CDR1 and CDR2 sequences are SGHTA and FQGTGA. The CDR3 sequence is 18 residues long. V lost 2 bases and J 0 bases, leaving 14 bases between the germline ends. PCR primers comprised 60 Vbeta and 13 Jbeta primers. Only in-frame clones appear in the TCRdb table, and some are missing; sequencing was by immunoSEQ multiplex PCR. The sample shows 210,000 or so clones, 60% to 80% of them seen only once. The TCR sequence derives from a woman in her thirties in good health and CMV-seropositive. The rearrangement uses TRBV7-3 and TRBJ2-6, with D perhaps matching TRBD1 (5 bases). Sequencing was done on a sample of PBMCs. The CDR3 loop is CASSLFSGASSGANVLTF. CDR3 bases: TGTGCCAGCAGCTTATTCAGTGGGGCCAGCTCTGGGGCCAACGTCCTGACTTTC.